What follows describes a single T cell receptor beta chain. No antigen is known for it. This CDR3 has 15 amino acids. Per the germline V gene, CDR1 is LNHNV and CDR2 is YYDKDF (reference sequence). With 1 base removed from V and 6 bases from J, the gap between germline ends came to 12 bases. The source of the sample is a study of identical twins. It was template switching that added a universal primer site, and there were unique molecular identifiers on the cDNA. MiXCR, run by TCRdb on the 5' RACE reads, gives a single entry per CDR3 protein. The table records about 530,000 distinct CDR3 sequences, approximately 20% of them present only once. Study-wide results and limits: It was out-of-frame TCR alpha sharing in monozygotic twins that models underestimated. Part of the zero-insertion signal could reflect confounding by invariant MAIT and iNKT cells.

The sample also formed part of further work on yellow fever vaccine responses in identical twins. That paper notes: Twins' T cell vaccine responses reportedly looked partly convergent, partly personalized.

The rearrangement joins TRBV15 to TRBJ1-4; a possible D gene is TRBD1 (6 bases). The sequencing sample was made of CD4+ T cells sorted from blood. The clonotype originates from a woman aged 18-35 years in good health. The CDR3 is CATSRVGTRDEKLFF. The CDR3 region has the DNA TGTGCCACCAGCAGAGTGGGGACACGGGATGAAAAACTGTTTTTT. Full variable domain (outside the CDR3, taken from reference TRBV15 and TRBJ1-4): DAMVIQNPRYQVTQFGKPVTLSCSQTLNHNVMYWYQQKSSQAPKLLFHYYDKDFNNEADTPDNFQSRRPNTSFCFLDIRSPGLGDTAMYLCATSRVGTRDEKLFFGSGTQLSVL.